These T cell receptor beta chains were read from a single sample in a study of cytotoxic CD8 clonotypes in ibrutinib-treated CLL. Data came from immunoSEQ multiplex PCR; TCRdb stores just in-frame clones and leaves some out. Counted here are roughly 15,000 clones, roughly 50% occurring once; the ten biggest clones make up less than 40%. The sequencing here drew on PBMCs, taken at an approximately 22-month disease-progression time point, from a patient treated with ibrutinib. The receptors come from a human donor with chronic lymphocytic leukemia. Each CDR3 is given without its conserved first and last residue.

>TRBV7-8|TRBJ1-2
ASSLNPRANYGYT
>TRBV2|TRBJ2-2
AVPEDTGELF
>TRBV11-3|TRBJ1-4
ASSLGGQNEKLF
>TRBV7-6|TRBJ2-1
ASSLAGSSYNEQF
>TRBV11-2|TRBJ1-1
ASQEQGAEVAF
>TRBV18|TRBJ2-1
ASSPDPFDEQF
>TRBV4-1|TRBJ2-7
ASSQEAGYEQY
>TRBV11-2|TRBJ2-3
ASSSPRIHTDTQY
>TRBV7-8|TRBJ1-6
ASSVRNSPLH
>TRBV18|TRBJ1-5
ASSREVTQPQH
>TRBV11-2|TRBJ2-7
ASSNTGTTGYEQY
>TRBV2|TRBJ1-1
ASRPDTTEAF
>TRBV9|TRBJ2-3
ASSVGTGADTQY